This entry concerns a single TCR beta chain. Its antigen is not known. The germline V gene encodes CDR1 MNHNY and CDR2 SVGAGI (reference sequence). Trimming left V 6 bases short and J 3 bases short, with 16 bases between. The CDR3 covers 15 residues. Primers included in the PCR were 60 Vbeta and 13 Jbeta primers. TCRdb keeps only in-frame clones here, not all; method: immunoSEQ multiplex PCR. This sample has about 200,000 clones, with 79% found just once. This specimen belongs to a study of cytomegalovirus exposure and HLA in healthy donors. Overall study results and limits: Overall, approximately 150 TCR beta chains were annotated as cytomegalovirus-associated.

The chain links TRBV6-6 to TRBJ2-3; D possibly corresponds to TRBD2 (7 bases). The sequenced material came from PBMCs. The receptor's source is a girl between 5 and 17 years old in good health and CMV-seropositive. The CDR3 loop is CASRGGPGRTDTQYF. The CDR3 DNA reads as TGTGCCAGCAGGGGGGGGCCAGGGAGAACAGATACGCAGTATTTT.